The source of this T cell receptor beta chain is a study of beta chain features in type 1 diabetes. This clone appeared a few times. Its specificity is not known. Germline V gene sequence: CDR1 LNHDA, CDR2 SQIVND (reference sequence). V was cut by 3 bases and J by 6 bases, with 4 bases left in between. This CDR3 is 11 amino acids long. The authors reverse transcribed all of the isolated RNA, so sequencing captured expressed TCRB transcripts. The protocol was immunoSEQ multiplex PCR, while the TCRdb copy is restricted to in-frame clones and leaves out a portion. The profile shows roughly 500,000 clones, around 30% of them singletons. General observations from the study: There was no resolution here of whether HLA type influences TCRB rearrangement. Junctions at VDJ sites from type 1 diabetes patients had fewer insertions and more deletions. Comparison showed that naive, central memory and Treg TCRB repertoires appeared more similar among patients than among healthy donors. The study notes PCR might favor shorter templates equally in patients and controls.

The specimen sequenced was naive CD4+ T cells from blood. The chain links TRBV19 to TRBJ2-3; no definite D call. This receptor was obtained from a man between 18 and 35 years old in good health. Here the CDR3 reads CASSMVDTQYF. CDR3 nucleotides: TGTGCCAGTAGTATGGTTGATACGCAGTATTTT.